This T cell receptor (beta chain) was retrieved from a study of T cells in Graves' hyperthyroidism and ophthalmopathy. Study overall: Initial diagnosis, before any treatment, was when peripheral blood was collected.

Using RNA transcripts as the source, TCR beta CDR3 regions were amplified. TCR CDR3 underwent first-round RT-PCR with the HTBI primer set. TCRdb re-derived calls from the multiplex PCR reads in MiXCR, one entry per CDR3 protein. The repertoire holds hundreds of thousands of distinct CDR3 sequences, with 11% to 15% as singletons. This clonotype was counted at least ten times. Fresh 10 ml peripheral blood yielded PBMCs. Input material: blood. This clonotype was obtained from a woman aged 18-30 years with Graves' hyperthyroidism.

CDR3 coding DNA: TGCGCCAGCAGCCAAGATACAGGCTCTGGAAACACCATATATTTT. This codes for CASSQDTGSGNTIYF. The chain has TRBV4-3 and TRBJ1-3; possible D gene TRBD1, 5 bases. This CDR3 comprises 15 residues. V lost 0 bases and J 0 bases, leaving 6 bases between the germline ends. Germline values: CDR1 LGHNA, CDR2 YSLEER.